Below are 10 T cell receptor beta chains sequenced from a single sample in a study of blood T cell repertoires in COVID-19. Sequencing was performed with immunoSEQ multiplex PCR; in TCRdb, only in-frame clones are kept and a portion is missing. The sample has about 100,000 clones, approximately 80% seen once. The sequenced sample was peripheral blood. The receptor source for this set is a man in his 70s with active or convalescent COVID-19.

The rearrangement links TRBV10-3 to TRBJ1-2, with TRBD1 as a possible D gene (5 bases). V gave up 0 bases and J gave up 6 bases, with 11 bases separating them. Germline CDR1 is ENHRY and CDR2 is SYGVKD. The CDR3 covers 14 residues. CDR3 sequence: CAISESEGVHGYTF. CDR3 in DNA: TGTGCCATCAGTGAGTCGGAAGGGGTTCATGGCTACACCTTC.

The J gene is TRBJ1-6, the V gene TRBV28; D not resolved. V dropped 1 base and J dropped 7 bases, with 8 bases sitting between them. Germline V lookup: CDR1 MDHEN, CDR2 SYDVKM. The CDR3 totals 14 residues. CDR3 region: CASSLSGYNSPLHF. The CDR3 DNA follows: TGTGCCAGCAGTTTATCGGGGTACAATTCACCCCTCCACTTT.

The chain links TRBV9 to TRBJ2-5; 12 nucleotides agree with TRBD1. The trim removed 0 bases at V and 5 bases at J, leaving 2 bases unmatched. CDR1 and CDR2 (germline): SGDLS, YYNGEE. The CDR3 covers 15 residues. CDR3 bases: TGTGCCAGCAGCGTAGAGGGACAGGGGGCTGAGACCCAGTACTTC. Amino acid sequence: CASSVEGQGAETQYF.

DNA for the CDR3: TGCGCCAGCAGTCAATCCTACCAACAGGGTATGGTCGGGTATTTT. This encodes CASSQSYQQGMVGYF. The chain is built from TRBV23-1 and TRBJ2-3, with D possibly being TRBD1 (6 bases). TRBV23-1 is an ORF; its function is uncertain. The CDR3 contains 15 residues. Trimming stripped 0 bases from V and 14 bases from J, with 21 bases between.

The rearrangement uses TRBV4-2 and TRBJ2-7, with 7 bases identical to TRBD2. The germline V gene has CDR1 LGHNA and CDR2 YNFKEQ. J lost 0 bases, V lost 0 bases, and 5 bases had no gene match. This CDR3 region has 16 residues. The CDR3 DNA follows: TGTGCCAGCAGCCAAGAGGGAGGGGTAGGCTCCTACGAGCAGTACTTC. Protein product: CASSQEGGVGSYEQYF.

The V call is TRBV5-6, the J call TRBJ1-6; a possible D gene is TRBD1 (6 bases). Trimming pared 2 bases from V and 8 bases from J, leaving 8 bases between. The germline CDR1 and CDR2 sequences are SGHDT and YYEEEE. The CDR3 covers 13 residues. CDR3 protein: CASSFSGDSPLHF. DNA for the CDR3: TGTGCCAGCAGCTTTTCAGGGGATTCACCCCTCCACTTT.

Here the CDR3 DNA reads TGTGCCAGCAGTGAACCCCAGCGGGGGAGAGTTGAGCAGTTCTTC. This gives the protein CASSEPQRGRVEQFF. The chain uses TRBV25-1 and TRBJ2-1; TRBD2 agrees at 8 bases. The CDR3 covers 15 residues. With V trimmed by 2 bases and J by 9 bases, 9 bases remained unmatched. The germline gives CDR1 MGHDK, CDR2 SYGVNS.

This chain uses TRBV15 with TRBJ1-2, with D possibly being TRBD1 (6 bases). Deletions cut 0 bases from V and 8 bases from J, with 16 bases between. Germline CDR1 LNHNV, CDR2 YYDKDF (reference sequence). The CDR3 is made up of 15 amino acids. CDR3 loop: CATSRDIRGSQGYTF. CDR3 bases: TGTGCCACCAGCAGAGATATCAGGGGTTCGCAAGGCTACACCTTC.

The CDR3 here is CASSENTGGEEKLFF. The CDR3 region has the DNA TGTGCCAGCAGTGAAAATACAGGGGGCGAGGAAAAACTGTTTTTT. The chain employs TRBV2 and TRBJ1-4; 9 bases agree with TRBD1. The CDR3 consists of 15 residues. Germline CDR1 is SNHLY and CDR2 is FYNNEI. The V and J ends lost 2 bases and 8 bases, in that order; junction bases with no gene match: 6.

The CDR3 nucleotides are TGTGCCAGCAGTGATAGCGGGCATGAGACCCAGTACTTC. Protein sequence: CASSDSGHETQYF. The rearrangement uses TRBV6-1 and TRBJ2-5; 7 bases line up with TRBD2. The CDR3 spans 13 residues. V dropped 3 bases and J dropped 5; count of bases not matched to a gene: 3. Germline-derived CDR1 and CDR2 are MNHNS and SASEGT.